This T cell receptor (beta chain) comes out of a study of blood T cell repertoires in COVID-19. Study overall: The United States, Italy and Spain supplied acute and convalescent COVID-19 samples. PBMCs, B-cell-depleted T cells, or T cells were the source of the cDNA or gDNA that made up the material.

Patients in Seattle were enrolled during active infection, then followed longitudinally. Per the original methods: Reference gene primers were amplified, and this amplification served to estimate nucleated cell counts. TCRdb's table, derived via immunoSEQ multiplex PCR, lists solely in-frame clones and lacks some. V and J calls plus clone size are reproduced from that table; the DNA served to infer D and trimming. The profile shows 250,000 to 350,000 clones, 70% to 90% of them singletons. The receptor comes from a woman aged 50 to 60 with COVID-19, enrolled during active disease. Specimen: peripheral blood.

The DNA of the CDR3 is TGTGCCAGCAGCTCAGGACAGATGAGGACTGGAAACACCATATATTTT. Protein: CASSSGQMRTGNTIYF. The chain joins TRBV5-4 to TRBJ1-3; the D gene is possibly TRBD1 (6 bases). The CDR3 has 16 residues. Trimming removed 3 bases from V and 2 bases from J, with 15 bases in between. The germline V gene encodes CDR1 SGHNT and CDR2 YYREEE (reference sequence).